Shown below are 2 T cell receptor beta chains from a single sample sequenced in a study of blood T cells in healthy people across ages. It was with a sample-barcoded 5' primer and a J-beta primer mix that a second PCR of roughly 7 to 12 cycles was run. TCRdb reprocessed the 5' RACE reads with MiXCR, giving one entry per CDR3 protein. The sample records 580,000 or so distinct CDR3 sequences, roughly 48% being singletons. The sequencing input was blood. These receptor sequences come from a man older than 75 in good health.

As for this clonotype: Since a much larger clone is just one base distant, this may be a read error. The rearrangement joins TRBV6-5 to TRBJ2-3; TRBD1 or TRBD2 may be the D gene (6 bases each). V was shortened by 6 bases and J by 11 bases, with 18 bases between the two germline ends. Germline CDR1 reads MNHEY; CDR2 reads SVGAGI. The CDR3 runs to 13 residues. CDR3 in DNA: TGTGCCAGCAGCCTACTCGGGGGCGTGGGGCAGTATTTT. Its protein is CASSLLGGVGQYF.

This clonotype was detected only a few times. CDR3 nucleotide sequence: TGTGCCAGCAGTTTGGGGGGGATGTACGAGCAGTACTTC. The encoded protein is CASSLGGMYEQYF. The chain couples TRBV12-3 or TRBV12-4 to TRBJ2-7, with 7 bases matching TRBD2. The trim removed 3 bases at V and 4 bases at J, leaving 3 bases unmatched. The CDR3 runs 13 residues.